The 7 T cell receptor beta chains given below trace back to one sample, sequenced in a study of low-dose radiotherapy and immunotherapy resistance in tumors. Stated time point: after trial treatment. Regarding treatment: LDRT plus nivolumab, ipilimumab, low-dose cyclophosphamide and aspirin (RACIN trial). Gene-specific TRAV and TRBV primers were used for first-strand cDNA, covering alpha and beta chains. TCR amplification involved about 18 PCR cycles with a constant-region primer and V-primer adapter. TCRdb used MiXCR to reprocess the reads, holding one entry per CDR3 protein. The repertoire holds about 100,000 distinct CDR3 sequences, around 20% seen once, with roughly 4.3% in the top ten. The sequenced sample was PBMCs, obtained after low-dose radiotherapy plus immunotherapy. The receptors stem from a male donor with prostate cancer.

This clonotype was seen at least ten times. CDR3 protein: CASSLYREGGEAFF. The CDR3 DNA reads as TGTGCCAGCAGCTTATACCGCGAAGGTGGTGAAGCTTTCTTT. The chain has TRBV7-2 and TRBJ1-1, with unresolved D. The V and J ends lost 2 bases and 7 bases respectively, with 14 bases between them. Germline lookup yields CDR1 SGHTA and CDR2 FQGNSA. The length of the CDR3 is 14 residues.

This clonotype was counted many times. The chain couples TRBV12-3 or TRBV12-4 to TRBJ2-5; D not certain. Between the trimmed V and J ends, which lost 7 bases and 4 bases, there was a span of 10 bases. The CDR3 runs 12 residues. For the CDR3, the DNA is TGTGCCAGCACTGGTTCGGGAGAGACCCAGTACTTC. Its protein is CASTGSGETQYF.

Many counts were recorded for this clonotype. The rearrangement joins TRBV5-5 to TRBJ2-7, with D unclear. The germline V gene has CDR1 SGHKS and CDR2 YYEKEE (reference sequence). V dropped 4 bases and J dropped 1 base, with 12 bases sitting between them. The CDR3 covers 14 residues. For the CDR3, the DNA is TGTGCCAGCAGCCCGGACCCCGCGTCCTACGAGCAGTACTTC. It encodes CASSPDPASYEQYF.

This clonotype was counted many times. The rearrangement uses TRBV7-9 and TRBJ2-7; D unclear. Germline V CDR1 and CDR2: SEHNR, FQNEAQ (reference sequence). The CDR3 has 14 amino acids. V was cut by 5 bases and J by 3 bases, with 14 bases left in between. The DNA for the CDR3 is TGTGCCAGCAGCCCGGACGAGGCCCTCTACGAGCAGTACTTC. This codes for CASSPDEALYEQYF.

Ten or more counts support this clonotype. This CDR3 is CASSWGQETQYF. CDR3 nucleotides: TGTGCCAGCAGCTGGGGGCAAGAGACCCAGTACTTC. The chain uses TRBV11-2 and TRBJ2-5; TRBD1 or TRBD2 may be the D gene (5 bases each). Trimming cost V 4 bases and J 2 bases, with 5 bases left between them. From germline, CDR1 is SGHAT and CDR2 FQNNGV. This CDR3 contains 12 residues.

This clonotype was counted many times. The chain employs TRBV20-1 and TRBJ2-7; 7 nucleotides agree with TRBD2. V dropped 5 bases and J dropped 0; count of bases not matched to a gene: 4. The CDR3 is 13 amino acids. In germline, CDR1 is DFQATT, CDR2 SNEGSKA (reference sequence). The CDR3 loop reads CSAPGGTSYEQYF. The CDR3, as DNA: TGCAGTGCTCCGGGGGGAACCTCCTACGAGCAGTACTTC.

For this clonotype: This may come from a read error, since a much larger clone is one base off. V gene TRBV7-9 combines with J gene TRBJ1-5, with a tentative D call TRBD1 (5 bases). Trimming stripped 5 bases from V and 2 bases from J, with 16 bases between. The CDR3 length is 16 residues. Germline CDR1 and CDR2: SEHNR and FQNEAQ (reference sequence). In nucleotides, the CDR3 is TGTGCCAGCAGCCCAGTCGGGGGGATTGGCAATCAGCCCCAGCATTTT. Its translation is CASSPVGGIGNQPQHF.